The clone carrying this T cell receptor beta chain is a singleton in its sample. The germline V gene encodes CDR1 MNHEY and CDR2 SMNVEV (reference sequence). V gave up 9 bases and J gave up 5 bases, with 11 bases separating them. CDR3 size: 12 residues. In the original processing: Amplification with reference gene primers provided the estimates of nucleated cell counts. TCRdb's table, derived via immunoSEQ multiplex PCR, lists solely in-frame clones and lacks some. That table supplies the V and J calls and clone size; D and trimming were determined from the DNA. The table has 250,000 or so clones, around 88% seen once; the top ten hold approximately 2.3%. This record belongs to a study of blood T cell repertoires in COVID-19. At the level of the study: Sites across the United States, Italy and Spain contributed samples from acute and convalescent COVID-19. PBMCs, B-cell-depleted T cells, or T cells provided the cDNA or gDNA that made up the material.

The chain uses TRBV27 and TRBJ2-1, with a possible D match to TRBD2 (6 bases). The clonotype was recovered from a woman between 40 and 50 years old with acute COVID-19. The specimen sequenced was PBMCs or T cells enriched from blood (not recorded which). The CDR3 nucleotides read TGTGCCAGTAGGACTACTAACAATGAGCAGTTCTTC. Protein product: CASRTTNNEQFF.